The rows below give T cell receptor beta chains drawn from one sample of a study of blood T cell repertoires in COVID-19. Clones were read by immunoSEQ multiplex PCR, and TCRdb kept only the in-frame ones, dropping some. The sample shows roughly 150,000 clones, roughly 80% of them seen only once. Sequencing input: peripheral blood. Receptor source: a man in his sixties or seventies with acute or convalescent COVID-19. CDR3s include the opening cysteine and the closing phenylalanine or tryptophan. The order of the fields is J gene, D gene, clone size, V gene, CDR3 protein, CDR3 DNA. The D gene is left open where the match is weak. For some rows the clone size is stated as once, few or many, or as a class when expanded; others skip it.

TRBJ2-1,TRBD2,.,TRBV7-3,CASSSGAGGKGNEQFF,TGTGCCAGCAGCTCCGGGGCGGGAGGGAAAGGCAATGAGCAGTTCTTC
TRBJ2-7,.,.,TRBV24-1,CATSNSAGKSSYEQYF,TGTGCCACCAGTAATTCAGCGGGCAAAAGCTCCTACGAGCAGTACTTC
TRBJ1-4,.,once,TRBV9,CASSVDRGMNEKLFF,TGTGCCAGCAGCGTAGATCGGGGTATGAACGAAAAACTGTTTTTT
TRBJ2-2,TRBD1,.,TRBV7-9,CASPGTGVYDSTGELFF,TGTGCCAGCCCCGGGACAGGGGTCTACGACTCCACCGGGGAGCTGTTTTTT
TRBJ2-5,TRBD1,.,TRBV11-1,CASSPGTGSGETQYF,TGTGCCAGCAGCCCCGGGACAGGGAGTGGGGAGACCCAGTACTTC
TRBJ1-4,.,.,TRBV18,CASSPKTGNEKLFF,TGTGCCAGCTCACCGAAGACGGGGAATGAAAAACTGTTTTTT
TRBJ2-1,TRBD2,.,TRBV4-2,CASSQDLYAEVAGDHEQFF,TGTGCCAGCAGCCAAGATCTCTACGCGGAGGTAGCGGGGGACCATGAGCAGTTCTTC
TRBJ2-3,TRBD2,.,TRBV30,CAWTSGSTDTQYF,TGTGCCTGGACTAGCGGGAGCACAGATACGCAGTATTTT
TRBJ2-7,TRBD1,.,TRBV7-9,CASSSQGADYYEQYF,TGTGCCAGCAGCTCACAGGGGGCAGATTACTACGAGCAGTACTTC
TRBJ2-1,TRBD2,.,TRBV7-9,CASSPPGTSLVEQFF,TGTGCCAGCAGCCCACCCGGGACTAGCTTGGTTGAGCAGTTCTTC
TRBJ2-7,TRBD1,.,TRBV19,CASMSPGQGNEQYF,TGTGCCAGTATGAGTCCGGGACAGGGTAACGAGCAGTACTTC
TRBJ1-1,.,.,TRBV28,CASRDTRDTEAFF,TGTGCCAGCAGAGACACGCGGGACACTGAAGCTTTCTTT
TRBJ2-1,TRBD1,.,TRBV19,CATEHQGAGVYEQFF,TGTGCCACTGAACACCAGGGGGCTGGGGTTTATGAGCAGTTCTTC
TRBJ1-4,.,few,TRBV27,CASSPVESTNEKLFF,TGTGCCTCATCCCCAGTGGAGTCCACTAATGAAAAACTGTTTTTT
TRBJ1-2,.,.,TRBV11-2,CASSFRSYGYTF,TGTGCCAGCAGCTTTCGCAGCTATGGCTACACCTTC
TRBJ2-1,.,.,TRBV28,CASSFTGYNEQFF,TGTGCCAGCAGTTTCACGGGATACAATGAGCAGTTCTTC
TRBJ1-6,.,.,TRBV4-3,CASSQESENSPLHF,TGCGCCAGCAGCCAAGAGTCAGAAAATTCACCCCTCCACTTT
TRBJ1-3,TRBD1,.,TRBV6-6,CASSYSRTGAGNTIYF,TGTGCCAGCAGTTACTCTCGAACAGGGGCTGGAAACACCATATATTTT
TRBJ1-6,.,.,TRBV9,CASSVNRGSSPLHF,TGTGCCAGCAGCGTAAATAGGGGCAGCTCACCCCTCCACTTT
TRBJ2-7,.,.,TRBV27,CASSPGVGDGQYF,TGTGCCAGCAGCCCAGGGGTAGGGGATGGGCAGTACTTC
TRBJ2-1,.,few,TRBV5-1,CASSVRVNTYNEQFF,TGCGCCAGCAGCGTGCGGGTCAACACCTACAATGAGCAGTTCTTC
TRBJ1-2,.,.,TRBV12-3/TRBV12-4,CASSLGEWGGYTF,TGTGCCAGCAGTTTAGGGGAGTGGGGAGGCTACACCTTC
TRBJ2-7,.,.,TRBV7-2,CASSLGGQGLEQYF,TGTGCCAGCAGCTTAGGGGGCCAGGGCCTCGAGCAGTACTTC
TRBJ1-5,.,once,TRBV12-3/TRBV12-4,CASRARKNEPQHF,TGTGCCAGCAGGGCCAGGAAAAATGAGCCCCAGCATTTT
TRBJ1-6,.,.,TRBV11-3,CASSLAGARNSPLHF,TGTGCCAGCAGCTTAGCAGGGGCAAGAAATTCACCCCTCCACTTT
TRBJ1-4,TRBD1,.,TRBV4-3,CASSQVSSGGGGGPGEKLFF,TGCGCCAGCAGCCAAGTTTCGTCAGGGGGCGGGGGAGGCCCGGGTGAAAAACTGTTTTTT
TRBJ2-7,TRBD2,.,TRBV24-1,CATSEGGTSGDYEQYF,TGTGCCACCAGTGAGGGCGGGACTAGCGGGGACTACGAGCAGTACTTC
TRBJ2-5,.,.,TRBV9,CASSVGRRPGGETQYF,TGTGCCAGCAGCGTTGGGAGGCGCCCCGGGGGAGAGACCCAGTACTTC
TRBJ2-7,TRBD2,.,TRBV6-5,CASRATSGSSYEQYF,TGTGCCAGCAGGGCGACTAGCGGGAGTTCCTACGAGCAGTACTTC
TRBJ2-2,TRBD1,.,TRBV6-5,CASRPDRAFGELFF,TGTGCCAGCCGTCCGGACAGGGCATTCGGGGAGCTGTTTTTT
TRBJ1-1,TRBD1,.,TRBV5-6,CASSQSPGTGFSEAFF,TGTGCCAGCAGCCAGTCACCCGGGACAGGGTTTTCTGAAGCTTTCTTT
TRBJ2-2,TRBD2,few,TRBV7-8,CASSLVGLSTGELFF,TGTGCCAGCAGCTTAGTGGGACTATCCACCGGGGAGCTGTTTTTT
TRBJ1-2,.,.,TRBV19,CASKVGGDGYTF,TGTGCCAGTAAGGTGGGAGGTGATGGCTACACCTTC
TRBJ2-1,.,few,TRBV5-1,CASSDSGDTYNEQFF,TGCGCCAGCAGCGATAGCGGAGATACTTACAATGAGCAGTTCTTC
TRBJ1-4,TRBD1,.,TRBV5-5,CASSMRQGVMEKLFF,TGTGCCAGCAGCATGAGACAGGGGGTAATGGAAAAACTGTTTTTT
TRBJ1-2,.,.,TRBV7-2,CASSLNGEDYTF,TGTGCCAGCAGCTTAAACGGCGAGGATTACACCTTC
TRBJ2-5,.,.,TRBV18,CASSAAQGQETQYF,TGTGCCAGCTCAGCTGCTCAGGGTCAAGAGACCCAGTACTTC
TRBJ2-3,TRBD2,.,TRBV5-4,CASSLGLTSGTDTQYF,TGTGCCAGCAGCTTGGGGTTGACTAGCGGTACAGATACGCAGTATTTT
TRBJ2-2,.,few,TRBV6-5,CASSTVTGELFF,TGTGCCAGCAGTACAGTCACCGGGGAGCTGTTTTTT
TRBJ1-2,.,.,TRBV6-5,CASRSGTGTYGYTF,TGTGCCAGCAGGTCCGGAACAGGGACATATGGCTACACCTTC
TRBJ2-2,.,.,TRBV19,CASSMALAGELFF,TGTGCCAGTAGTATGGCCCTGGCCGGGGAGCTGTTTTTT
TRBJ1-5,.,few,TRBV2,CASSKDTYSNQPQHF,TGTGCCAGCAGTAAGGACACTTATAGCAATCAGCCCCAGCATTTT
TRBJ1-3,TRBD1,.,TRBV6-5,CASSSGQGGNAIYF,TGTGCCAGCAGTTCCGGACAGGGCGGAAACGCCATATATTTT
TRBJ2-4,.,.,TRBV28,CASGAGPSIQYF,TGTGCCAGCGGGGCAGGTCCCAGCATTCAGTACTTC
TRBJ2-7,TRBD2,few,TRBV5-1,CASSLWGTSGAYEQYF,TGCGCCAGCAGCTTGTGGGGGACTAGCGGGGCTTACGAGCAGTACTTC
TRBJ1-4,.,few,TRBV18,CASSPGGAGEKLFF,TGTGCCAGCTCACCAGGGGGCGCCGGTGAAAAACTGTTTTTT
TRBJ2-3,TRBD1,.,TRBV7-9,CASSRIGTGTDTQYF,TGTGCCAGCAGCCGAATCGGGACAGGCACAGATACGCAGTATTTT
TRBJ1-3,.,few,TRBV9,CASSVGGRSGNTIYF,TGTGCCAGCAGCGTGGGGGGGCGCTCTGGAAACACCATATATTTT
TRBJ1-1,TRBD1,.,TRBV4-2,CASSQKGQAGGNTEAFF,TGTGCCAGCAGCCAAAAAGGACAGGCGGGAGGGAACACTGAAGCTTTCTTT
TRBJ1-2,.,once,TRBV10-3,CAISEDRDNYGYTF,TGTGCCATCAGTGAGGACAGAGATAACTATGGCTACACCTTC
TRBJ1-2,.,.,TRBV5-8,CASSLPGHPTWDYGYTF,TGTGCCAGCAGCTTGCCCGGACACCCCACATGGGACTATGGCTACACCTTC
TRBJ2-7,TRBD2,.,TRBV5-1,CASSTTSGNSYEQYF,TGCGCCAGCAGTACGACTAGCGGGAACTCCTACGAGCAGTACTTC